These 24 T cell receptor beta chains were sequenced from one sample in a study of T cells after posttransplantation cyclophosphamide. TCRdb keeps only in-frame clones here, not all; method: immunoSEQ multiplex PCR. Of some 27,000 clones in the sample, 80% to 90% were seen once. Sequencing input: PBMCs. Receptor source: a man aged 50-59 years.

J is TRBJ2-5 and V is TRBV2, with D possibly being TRBD1 (6 bases). The germline V gene has CDR1 SNHLY and CDR2 FYNNEI. Between the trimmed V and J ends, which lost 4 bases and 5 bases, there was a span of 11 bases. The CDR3 spans 13 residues. The CDR3 DNA sequence: TGTGCCAGCAGTGGAAACAGGGACGAGACCCAGTACTTC. Translation gives CASSGNRDETQYF.

The V call is TRBV5-1, the J call TRBJ2-7; D unresolved. The germline CDR1 and CDR2 sequences are SGHRS and YFSETQ. The CDR3 loop spans 13 amino acids. Deletions cut 0 bases from V and 3 bases from J, with 7 bases between. The CDR3 region has the DNA TGCGCCAGCAGCTTGGTTGGCAGCTACGAGCAGTACTTC. It translates to CASSLVGSYEQYF. Filled out from reference TRBV5-1 and TRBJ2-7, the complete variable domain reads KAGVTQTPRYLIKTRGQQVTLSCSPISGHRSVSWYQQTPGQGLQFLFEYFSETQRNKGNFPGRFSGRQFSNSRSEMNVSTLELGDSALYLCASSLVGSYEQYFGPGTRLTVT.

The chain couples TRBV29-1 to TRBJ2-1, with TRBD2 matching over 8 bases. The CDR3 is made up of 16 amino acids. V was clipped by 4 bases and J by 0 bases; unmatched bases: 8. Germline V gene data show CDR1 as SQVTM and CDR2 as ANQGSEA. The CDR3 loop reads CSVVRGAELSYNEQFF. DNA of the CDR3: TGCAGCGTTGTGCGGGGGGCAGAGCTCTCCTACAATGAGCAGTTCTTC.

This chain links TRBV27 with TRBJ1-2, with a possible D match to TRBD1 (6 bases). From germline, CDR1 is MNHEY and CDR2 SMNVEV (reference sequence). The CDR3 is 17 residues long. V was cut by 0 bases and J by 3 bases, with 17 bases left in between. The CDR3: CASSLSGAGRWYYGYTF. The CDR3 coding sequence is TGTGCCAGCAGTTTATCGGGGGCAGGGCGGTGGTACTATGGCTACACCTTC.

This chain connects TRBV7-2 to TRBJ1-1; 8 nucleotides align to TRBD1. The CDR3 has 15 residues. With 4 bases clipped from V and 6 bases from J, the junction kept 10 bases outside the gene matches. Per germline, CDR1 SGHTA and CDR2 FQGNSA. CDR3 bases: TGTGCCAGCAGCTCCCGGACAGGGTGGAGGGCTGAAGCTTTCTTT. Residues: CASSSRTGWRAEAFF.

The chain employs TRBV12-5 and TRBJ2-4; the D is unclear. The CDR3 is made up of 13 amino acids. Germline V gene lookup returns CDR1 LGHNT and CDR2 FRNRAP. V shed 1 base and J shed 8 bases, with 9 bases lying between them. The CDR3 nucleotides are TGTGCTAGTGGTTTGGACCTCCGGGACATTCAGTACTTC. Encoded protein: CASGLDLRDIQYF.

V and J are TRBV7-9 and TRBJ1-3; 9 bases agree with TRBD1. This CDR3 comprises 19 residues. Trimming removed 5 bases from V and 4 bases from J; junction bases left unmatched: 18. CDR1 is SEHNR, CDR2 FQNEAQ, per germline (reference sequence). The CDR3 region is CASSPTGQGVSYGGNTIYF. CDR3 DNA: TGTGCCAGCAGCCCTACGGGACAGGGTGTCTCTTATGGAGGAAACACCATATATTTT.

This chain joins TRBV18 and TRBJ1-1; possible D gene TRBD1, 5 bases. The CDR3 sequence is 13 residues long. CDR1 is KGHSH, CDR2 LQKENI, per germline. The V end was cut by 3 bases, the J end by 10 bases, with 15 bases between. The CDR3 DNA is TGTGCCAGCTCACCCTTCTCGGGGGACCGAGCTTTCTTT. Translation gives CASSPFSGDRAFF.

This chain's CDR3 is CASSLTPQGKRETQYF. DNA of the CDR3: TGTGCCAGCAGCTTAACCCCCCAGGGGAAGAGAGAGACCCAGTACTTC. The rearrangement links TRBV11-2 to TRBJ2-5, with D possibly TRBD1 on 6 matching bases. The V gene lost 2 bases and the J gene lost 4 bases, with 17 bases spanning the gap. CDR3 length: 16 amino acids. CDR1 and CDR2 from the germline V gene are SGHAT and FQNNGV.

V and J are TRBV7-9 and TRBJ1-1; D may be TRBD1 (5 bases). Trimming took off 10 bases at V and 4 bases at J, with 13 bases between the two ends. There are 12 residues in the CDR3. CDR1 and CDR2 (germline): SEHNR, FQNEAQ (reference sequence). CDR3 DNA: TGTGCCATCTCGACTAGGGGCACTGAAGCTTTCTTT. Its protein is CAISTRGTEAFF.

The chain links TRBV4-1 to TRBJ2-1, with TRBD1 matching 9 bases. CDR3 length equals 15 residues. Germline lookup yields CDR1 MGHRA and CDR2 YSYEKL. Trimming cost V 1 base and J 9 bases; bases outside gene matches: 7. As DNA, the CDR3 is TGCGCCAGCAGCCAAGGGACAGGGGTTCTGGGTGAGCAGTTCTTC. Amino acids: CASSQGTGVLGEQFF.

The chain uses TRBV9 and TRBJ1-1, with D unclear. The V end was cut by 0 bases, the J end by 1 base, with 7 bases between. Germline loops: CDR1 SGDLS, CDR2 YYNGEE. The CDR3 spans 14 residues. The CDR3 protein is CASSVDGSNTEAFF. The CDR3 bases are TGTGCCAGCAGCGTAGACGGGTCGAACACTGAAGCTTTCTTT.

J is TRBJ2-7 and V is TRBV11-2, with 9 positions matching TRBD2. With 7 bases clipped from V and 5 bases from J, the junction kept 9 bases outside the gene matches. This CDR3 contains 14 residues. Per the germline V gene, CDR1 is SGHAT and CDR2 is FQNNGV. The CDR3 is CASKGGLASHEQYF. The CDR3 region has the DNA TGTGCCAGCAAGGGGGGACTAGCAAGCCACGAGCAGTACTTC.

The chain recombines TRBV9 with TRBJ1-6; D might be TRBD1 (5 bases). Germline V gene lookup returns CDR1 SGDLS and CDR2 YYNGEE. This CDR3 has 14 residues. Deletions cut 4 bases from V and 10 bases from J, with 15 bases between. CDR3: CASSPGDSRSPLHF. CDR3 in DNA: TGTGCCAGCAGCCCCGGGGACTCCCGGTCACCCCTCCACTTT.

This clone has only a few counts. This rearrangement joins TRBV4-3 to TRBJ1-4; 8 nucleotides agree with TRBD1. The CDR3 is made up of 13 amino acids. CDR1 is LGHNA and CDR2 is YSLEER in the germline V gene. The trim removed 3 bases at V and 13 bases at J, leaving 7 bases unmatched. Here the CDR3 reads CASSQEDRGRLFF. Written as DNA, the CDR3 is TGCGCCAGCAGCCAGGAAGACAGGGGACGACTGTTTTTT.

This chain's CDR3 is CAWSAKRGLGNTIYF. The CDR3 DNA follows: TGTGCCTGGAGCGCTAAGAGGGGACTGGGAAACACCATATATTTT. J is TRBJ1-3 and V is TRBV30; D is possibly TRBD1 (5 bases). Germline CDR1 reads GTSNPN; CDR2 reads SVGIG (reference sequence). The V end lost 3 bases, the J end lost 4 bases, and 16 bases lay between the germline ends. The CDR3 length is 15 residues.

The chain couples TRBV7-2 to TRBJ2-7, with 11 bases aligning to TRBD2. The CDR3 consists of 19 residues. Germline V gene data show CDR1 as SGHTA and CDR2 as FQGNSA. After removal of 5 bases from V and 3 bases from J, the junction contained 18 bases not matched to a gene. In DNA, the CDR3 is TGTGCCAGCAGCCTCACTTCGGGACTAGCGGACACCTTCCACTACGAGCAGTACTTC. It specifies CASSLTSGLADTFHYEQYF.

V and J are TRBV4-3 and TRBJ2-1; TRBD2 matches at 9 bases. This CDR3 comprises 17 residues. J lost 4 bases, V lost 0 bases, and 7 bases had no gene match. Germline values: CDR1 LGHNA, CDR2 YSLEER. The DNA of the CDR3 is TGCGCCAGCAGCCAAGATCCAGCGGGGGGAAGATACAATGAGCAGTTCTTC. This gives the protein CASSQDPAGGRYNEQFF.

The rearrangement joins TRBV7-3 to TRBJ1-1; D gene uncertain. Trimming left V 1 base short and J 1 base short, with 10 bases between. CDR3 size: 15 residues. From germline, CDR1 is SGHTA and CDR2 FQGTGA. This chain's CDR3 is CASSLNSYGNTEAFF. The CDR3, as DNA: TGTGCCAGCAGCTTAAACAGCTATGGGAACACTGAAGCTTTCTTT.

V and J are TRBV4-3 and TRBJ2-3; D gene ambiguous. This CDR3 has 16 residues. Germline CDR1 reads LGHNA; CDR2 reads YSLEER. V lost 0 bases to trimming and J lost 1 base, with 11 bases between them. CDR3 sequence: CASSQDLVAGTDTQYF. CDR3 nucleotide sequence: TGCGCCAGCAGCCAAGATCTGGTGGCGGGCACAGATACGCAGTATTTT.

This clone came up once. The V gene is TRBV7-9, the J gene TRBJ2-7, with a tentative D call TRBD1 (6 bases). CDR1 and CDR2 (germline): SEHNR, FQNEAQ (reference sequence). CDR3 length equals 13 residues. The V end was cut by 1 base, the J end by 10 bases, with 14 bases between. This chain's CDR3 is CASSLEQGRPQYF. CDR3 DNA: TGTGCCAGCAGCTTAGAACAGGGAAGGCCCCAGTACTTC. The full variable domain, its missing parts supplied by reference TRBV7-9 and TRBJ2-7, is DTGVSQNPRHKITKRGQNVTFRCDPISEHNRLYWYRQTLGQGPEFLTYFQNEAQLEKSRLLSDRFSAERPKGSFSTLEIQRTEQGDSAMYLCASSLEQGRPQYFGPGTRLTVT.

The chain links TRBV5-1 to TRBJ1-2, with D perhaps TRBD1 (5 bases). Trimming took 6 bases from V and 7 from J, leaving 22 bases between them. The germline CDR1 and CDR2 sequences are SGHRS and YFSETQ. There are 15 residues in the CDR3. CDR3 DNA: TGCGCCAGCACCCCGCACGGGGGATGGGTTGGTGGCTACACCTTC. It codes for CASTPHGGWVGGYTF.

The chain is built from TRBV2 and TRBJ1-3; D may be TRBD1 (6 bases). Germline values: CDR1 SNHLY, CDR2 FYNNEI. V lost 3 bases and J lost 1, with 7 bases in between. CDR3 length: 14 residues. Written as DNA, the CDR3 is TGTGCCAGCAGTGATCAGGGGTCTGGAAACACCATATATTTT. It specifies CASSDQGSGNTIYF.

This clone has a handful of counts. The germline gene is not matched at one end of the junction; a read error may be the cause. This rearrangement joins TRBV7-2 to TRBJ1-3; D unresolved. The CDR3 is 12 residues long. Germline CDR1 SGHTA, CDR2 FQGNSA. This CDR3 is CASSRSRNTIYF. CDR3 sequence (DNA): TGTGCCAGCAGCCGCTCTAGAAACACCATATATTTT.